This TCR beta chain was profiled in a study of response to subunit inactivated influenza vaccine. TCRdb itself ran the RT-PCR reads through MiXCR, one entry per CDR3 protein. The sample includes about 530,000 distinct CDR3 sequences, approximately 10% of them seen just once. This clonotype was counted a few times. Germline CDR1 MDHEN, CDR2 SYDVKM. V dropped 6 bases and J dropped 11 bases, with 25 bases sitting between them. The length of the CDR3 is 15 residues. The source of this sequence is a middle-aged man who received an inactivated influenza vaccine. The chain uses TRBV28 and TRBJ1-1, with D maybe TRBD1 (6 bases). The material sequenced was PBMCs from blood, taken on the day of vaccination. CDR3 sequence: CASRPPLGGVILAFF. The CDR3 DNA is TGTGCCAGCAGGCCACCCCTCGGGGGCGTAATTTTGGCTTTCTTT. The full variable domain, rest sourced from reference TRBV28 and TRBJ1-1, is DVKVTQSSRYLVKRTGEKVFLECVQDMDHENMFWYRQDPGLGLRLIYFSYDVKMKEKGDIPEGYSVSREKKERFSLILESASTNQTSMYLCASRPPLGGVILAFFGQGTRLTVV.